What follows is one T cell receptor (beta chain) and its context. The data originate from a study of blood T cells in healthy people across ages. With a J-beta primer mix and a sample-barcoded 5' primer, a second PCR ran roughly 7 to 11 cycles. TCRdb re-called the 5' RACE reads with MiXCR, one entry per CDR3 protein. The sample lists 1.6 million or so distinct CDR3 sequences; roughly a third were seen once. Germline trimming cut 7 bases from V and 3 bases from J; bases unmatched to any gene: 18. Per the germline V gene, CDR1 is MGHRA and CDR2 is YSYEKL. This CDR3 region has 18 residues. The sample taken for sequencing was blood. This TCR derives from a woman aged 25 to 45 in good health. The gene calls are TRBV4-1 and TRBJ2-3; TRBD2 matches at 8 bases. This CDR3 reads CASTGRGHPGLGTDTQYF. The CDR3 nucleotides read TGCGCCAGCACCGGGAGAGGGCACCCGGGACTAGGGACAGATACGCAGTATTTT.